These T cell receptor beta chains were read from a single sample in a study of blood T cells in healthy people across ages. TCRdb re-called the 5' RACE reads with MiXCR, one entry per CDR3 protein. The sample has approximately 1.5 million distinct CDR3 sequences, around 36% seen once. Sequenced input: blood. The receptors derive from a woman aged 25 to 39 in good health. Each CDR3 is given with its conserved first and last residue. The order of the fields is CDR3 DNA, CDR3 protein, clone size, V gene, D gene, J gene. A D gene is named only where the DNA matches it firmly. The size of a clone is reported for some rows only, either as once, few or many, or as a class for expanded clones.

TGTGCCAGCAGCTTAGTCGGGACAGCAGTCTATGGCTACACCTTC,CASSLVGTAVYGYTF,.,TRBV11-2,TRBD1,TRBJ1-2
TGTGCCAGCAGTTCGGGAAGTGGGATGGAGGGGGGCGAGACCCAGTACTTC,CASSSGSGMEGGETQYF,few,TRBV27,.,TRBJ2-5
TGTGCCAGCAGCTTTACTTCAGATACGCAGTATTTT,CASSFTSDTQYF,.,TRBV7-8,.,TRBJ2-3
TGTGCCAGCAGCCAGGTACTAGCGCGGAGCTCCTACGAGCAGTACTTC,CASSQVLARSSYEQYF,few,TRBV3-1,TRBD2,TRBJ2-7
TGTGCCAGCAGCTTAGGTATCGGGTCCCCCACAGGTTCCTACGAGCAGTACTTC,CASSLGIGSPTGSYEQYF,.,TRBV7-2,.,TRBJ2-7
TGTGCCAGCAGTCTTCGACAGGGCGAAGATACGCAGTATTTT,CASSLRQGEDTQYF,.,TRBV2,TRBD1,TRBJ2-3
TGCAGTGCTAGAGCGACAGGCCTTAACTATGGCTACACCTTC,CSARATGLNYGYTF,.,TRBV20-1,.,TRBJ1-2
TGTGCCAGCAGTTGGACAGGGAGCTACGTGCAGTACTTC,CASSWTGSYVQYF,.,TRBV27,TRBD1,TRBJ2-7
TGTGCCAGCAGCTTATTTGGGGACCAGTACTTC,CASSLFGDQYF,few,TRBV7-2,.,TRBJ2-5
TGTGCCAGCAGCCAAGATCACGGACAGACCTACGAGCAGTACTTC,CASSQDHGQTYEQYF,.,TRBV3-1,.,TRBJ2-7
TGTGCCGGCTGCTGGGGGGCAGAGTACGAGCAGTACTTC,CAGCWGAEYEQYF,few,TRBV11-3,.,TRBJ2-7
TGCAGTGCCAGCCAGTACTCTGGGGCCAACGTCCTGACTTTC,CSASQYSGANVLTF,once,TRBV20-1,.,TRBJ2-6
TGTGCCAGCAGCCAAGATATCGGGGCTTATGGCTACACCTTC,CASSQDIGAYGYTF,.,TRBV14,.,TRBJ1-2
TGTGCCAGCTCACTTTCTCCAGCTAACCAAGAGACCCAGTACTTC,CASSLSPANQETQYF,.,TRBV18,.,TRBJ2-5
TGTGCCAGCAGCCAAAATGACCTTAGCACGAGCACAGATACGCAGTATTTT,CASSQNDLSTSTDTQYF,.,TRBV4-2,.,TRBJ2-3
TGCAGTGCTACAGGGTTTGGTGGGGCCAACGTCCTGACTTTC,CSATGFGGANVLTF,.,TRBV20-1,.,TRBJ2-6
TGTGCCAGCAGCCCGGACAGGGTCGTGGATGAGCAGTTCTTC,CASSPDRVVDEQFF,.,TRBV7-9,TRBD1,TRBJ2-1
TGCGCCAGCAACCAAAGTACGGGGAACTCTGGAAACACCATATATTTT,CASNQSTGNSGNTIYF,.,TRBV4-1,.,TRBJ1-3
TGTGCCAGCAGCGACGCCCATAGCGGGAGTGCTCAAGAGACCCAGTACTTC,CASSDAHSGSAQETQYF,.,TRBV7-9,TRBD2,TRBJ2-5
TGCAGCGTTCTTGAGCTAAACTACAATGAGCAGTTCTTC,CSVLELNYNEQFF,many,TRBV29-1,.,TRBJ2-1
TGTGCCAGCAGTTTCCTAGCGGGAGGTACGCAGTATTTT,CASSFLAGGTQYF,few,TRBV28,TRBD2,TRBJ2-3
TGCGCCAGCAGCTTTACAAAGCCCGCTGAAGCTTTCTTT,CASSFTKPAEAFF,.,TRBV5-1,.,TRBJ1-1
TGTGCCAGCAGTTCTTACGGACAGGGCTCTGAAGCTTTCTTT,CASSSYGQGSEAFF,.,TRBV12-3/TRBV12-4,TRBD1,TRBJ1-1
TGCAGCGGGGGTCTGACAGGCCCCAACTATGGCTACACCTTC,CSGGLTGPNYGYTF,few,TRBV29-1,.,TRBJ1-2
TGCGCCAGCAGTGAGTCAGTGGATACGCAGTATTTT,CASSESVDTQYF,few,TRBV10-1,.,TRBJ2-3
TGTGCCAGCAGTTCGGGGAGGAACACCGGGGAGCTGTTTTTT,CASSSGRNTGELFF,few,TRBV7-9,.,TRBJ2-2
TGTGCCAGCAGTCACAAGGGACAGAGGTTTAGGTATGGCTACACCTTC,CASSHKGQRFRYGYTF,.,TRBV6-6,TRBD1,TRBJ1-2
TGTGCCAGCTTTAGCCGACAGACCTACGAGCAGTACTTC,CASFSRQTYEQYF,.,TRBV27,.,TRBJ2-7
TGTGCCAGCAGCTCGATAGCGGGGGCCTTGGATGAGCAGTTCTTC,CASSSIAGALDEQFF,few,TRBV7-9,TRBD2,TRBJ2-1
TGCGCCAGCAGCCAACCCGGGACAGGGGTTGGTGAGCAGTACTTC,CASSQPGTGVGEQYF,many,TRBV4-1,TRBD1,TRBJ2-7
TGTGCCAGCTCACCCTCTCAGCGGGACCTTTACGAGCAGTACTTC,CASSPSQRDLYEQYF,few,TRBV18,TRBD2,TRBJ2-7
TGTGCCAGCAGCCCCTGGATAAGTAGCAATCAGCCCCAGCATTTT,CASSPWISSNQPQHF,.,TRBV6-2/TRBV6-3,.,TRBJ1-5
TGTGCCAGCAGTGAAGCCCAGAATCAGCCCCAGCATTTT,CASSEAQNQPQHF,.,TRBV6-1,.,TRBJ1-5
TGCACCAGCAGCCAAGATCGCGGGACTGTTTATTCTCGCTCCTACAATGAGCAGTTCTTC,CTSSQDRGTVYSRSYNEQFF,.,TRBV4-1,.,TRBJ2-1
TGTGCCAGCAGCTTATTTTGGGACTCTGGGGCCAACGTCCTGACTTTC,CASSLFWDSGANVLTF,.,TRBV11-2,.,TRBJ2-6
TGCGCCAGCAGCTCAGTTTTCTACGAGCAGTACTTC,CASSSVFYEQYF,few,TRBV4-1,.,TRBJ2-7
TGTGCCACCGTAGACAGGGGAAGGTCATTCTACGAGCAGTACTTC,CATVDRGRSFYEQYF,.,TRBV6-5,TRBD1,TRBJ2-7